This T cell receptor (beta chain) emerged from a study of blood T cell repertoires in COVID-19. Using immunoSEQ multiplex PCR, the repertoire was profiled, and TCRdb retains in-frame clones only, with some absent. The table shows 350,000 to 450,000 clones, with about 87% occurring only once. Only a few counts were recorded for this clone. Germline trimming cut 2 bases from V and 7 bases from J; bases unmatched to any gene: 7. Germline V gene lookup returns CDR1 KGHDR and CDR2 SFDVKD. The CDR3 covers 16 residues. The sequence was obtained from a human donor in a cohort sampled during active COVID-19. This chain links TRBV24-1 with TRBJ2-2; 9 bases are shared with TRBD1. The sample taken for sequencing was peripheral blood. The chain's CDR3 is CATSDSGTGIGGELFF. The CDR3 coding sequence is TGTGCCACCAGTGATTCCGGGACAGGGATAGGCGGGGAGCTGTTTTTT.